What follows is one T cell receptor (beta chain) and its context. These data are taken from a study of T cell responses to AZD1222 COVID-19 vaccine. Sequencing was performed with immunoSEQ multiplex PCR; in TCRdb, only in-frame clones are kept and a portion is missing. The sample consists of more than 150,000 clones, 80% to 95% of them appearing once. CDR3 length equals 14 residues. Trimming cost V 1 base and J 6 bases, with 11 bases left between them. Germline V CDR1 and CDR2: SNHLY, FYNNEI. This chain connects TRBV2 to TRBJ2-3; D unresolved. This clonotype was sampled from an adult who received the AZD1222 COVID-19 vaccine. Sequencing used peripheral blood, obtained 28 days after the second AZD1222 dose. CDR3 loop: CASSEGLGYDTQYF. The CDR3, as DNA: TGTGCCAGCAGTGAAGGATTGGGGTACGATACGCAGTATTTT.